Below are 20 T cell receptor beta chains sequenced from a single sample in a study of shared clonotypes between healthy human individuals. Terminally differentiated effector memory CD45RA+ cells were left out of the naive CD8 fraction, which was CD45RO-negative and positively selected for CCR7. TCRdb's copy holds only in-frame clones and misses some; the assay was immunoSEQ multiplex PCR. Counted here are around 2,000,000 clones, under 95% occurring once; the ten biggest clones make up 1.5% to 2%. Sequenced material: naive CD8+ T cells from PBMCs. Receptor source: a man between 18 and 29 years old in good health. Some clones in this sample may be carry-over from other donors' samples.

This clone was seen a single time. The sample carries other DNA sequences with the same CDR3. V gene TRBV6-5 combines with J gene TRBJ1-1, with D possibly matching TRBD1 (5 bases). V lost 2 bases and J lost 1, with 5 bases in between. CDR1 and CDR2 (germline): MNHEY, SVGAGI. The CDR3 sequence is 13 residues long. The CDR3 bases are TGTGCCAGCAGTTACGGGACGAACACTGAAGCTTTCTTT. Amino acid sequence: CASSYGTNTEAFF.

CDR3 sequence reads: CAWVRDFYEQFF. CDR3 DNA sequence: TGTGCCTGGGTCCGGGACTTTTATGAGCAGTTCTTC. The chain carries TRBV30 and TRBJ2-1, with D perhaps matching TRBD2 (6 bases). The CDR3 length is 12 residues. The V and J ends lost 5 bases and 8 bases respectively, with 13 bases between them. Germline CDR1 and CDR2: GTSNPN and SVGIG (reference sequence).

The V and J genes are TRBV9 and TRBJ2-4; the match to TRBD2 covers 9 bases. Germline V gives CDR1 SGDLS, CDR2 YYNGEE. V dropped 2 bases and J dropped 1; count of bases not matched to a gene: 4. CDR3 size: 16 residues. The CDR3 loop is CASSVSGSEAKNIQYF. The DNA for the CDR3 is TGTGCCAGCAGCGTTAGCGGGAGTGAGGCCAAAAACATTCAGTACTTC.

The J gene is TRBJ1-4, the V gene TRBV7-9, with unresolved D. Germline CDR1 SEHNR, CDR2 FQNEAQ (reference sequence). The CDR3 sequence is 18 residues long. The ends were cut back, 5 bases at V and 0 bases at J, with 19 bases in the middle. This CDR3 is CASSPSGVMPPTNEKLFF. The CDR3 region has the DNA TGTGCCAGCAGCCCGTCCGGTGTGATGCCTCCAACTAATGAAAAACTGTTTTTT.

The chain uses TRBV7-6 and TRBJ1-5; 8 nucleotides agree with TRBD1. The J segment lost 4 bases and the V segment lost 3 bases, leaving 14 bases of the junction unmatched. The germline gives CDR1 SGHVS, CDR2 FNYEAQ. This CDR3 is 18 amino acids long. The CDR3 is CASSFRGQGGGENQPQHF. In DNA, the CDR3 is TGTGCCAGCAGCTTTAGAGGACAGGGAGGGGGGGAGAATCAGCCCCAGCATTTT.

This clone was seen a single time. CDR3 sequence: CASSPGLAGGPGYNEQFF. The CDR3 DNA sequence: TGTGCCAGCAGCCCGGGACTAGCGGGAGGTCCTGGCTACAATGAGCAGTTCTTC. The chain is built from TRBV7-6 and TRBJ2-1; TRBD2 aligns across 15 bases. J lost 3 bases, V lost 5 bases, and 8 bases had no gene match. The CDR3 runs 18 residues. The V gene's germline CDR1 is SGHVS and CDR2 FNYEAQ.

This clone has only one observation. This chain connects TRBV2 to TRBJ2-2; no firm D call. V lost 3 bases to trimming and J lost 8 bases, with 10 bases between them. The CDR3 sequence is 13 residues long. Germline V gene sequence: CDR1 SNHLY, CDR2 FYNNEI. CDR3 nucleotide sequence: TGTGCCAGCAGTGATCGGCAAAGAGGGGAGCTGTTTTTT. This translates into CASSDRQRGELFF.

The chain joins TRBV13 to TRBJ2-2, with D unresolved. The CDR3 contains 14 residues. The V and J ends lost 5 bases and 6 bases respectively, with 13 bases between them. Germline V gene lookup returns CDR1 PRHDT and CDR2 FYEKMQ (reference sequence). The CDR3: CASSPLSRPGELFF. Written as DNA, the CDR3 is TGTGCCAGCAGCCCCCTGAGTCGTCCCGGGGAGCTGTTTTTT.

The chain couples TRBV28 to TRBJ1-3; TRBD1 agrees at 7 bases. The CDR3 sequence is 16 residues long. Germline V gives CDR1 MDHEN, CDR2 SYDVKM. V lost 5 bases to trimming and J lost 7 bases; unmatched junction nucleotides: 14. This chain's CDR3 is CASSPMMTGPGNTIYF. For the CDR3, the DNA is TGTGCCAGCAGTCCCATGATGACAGGGCCGGGGAACACCATATATTTT.

The rearrangement uses TRBV6-1 and TRBJ2-1; 9 bases match TRBD2. Looked up from germline, CDR1 is MNHNS and CDR2 is SASEGT. The CDR3 length is 15 residues. The V segment lost 5 bases and the J segment 8 bases; nucleotides outside the gene matches: 10. CDR3 amino acids: CASSNKAGGSDEQFF. CDR3 sequence (DNA): TGTGCCAGCAGTAACAAAGCGGGAGGTTCGGATGAGCAGTTCTTC.

The chain recombines TRBV27 with TRBJ1-4; D is perhaps TRBD1 (5 bases). CDR3 length equals 16 residues. The V end was cut by 5 bases, the J end by 5 bases, with 18 bases between. Germline CDR1 reads MNHEY; CDR2 reads SMNVEV (reference sequence). CDR3 sequence: CASSPNTGTLNEKLFF. As DNA, the CDR3 is TGTGCCAGCAGTCCAAATACCGGGACCTTAAATGAAAAACTGTTTTTT.

The chain joins TRBV21-1 to TRBJ2-3; the listed D gene, TRBD2, was not tested against the DNA. TRBV21-1 corresponds to a pseudogene. The CDR3 is 15 amino acids. CDR3 in amino acids: CASSKETREVWTQYF. DNA of the CDR3: TGTGCCAGCAGCAAAGAGACGCGGGAGGTATGGACGCAGTATTTT.

This sequence joins TRBV6-6 and TRBJ2-2; D is uncertain. V was clipped by 3 bases and J by 8 bases, with 7 bases between them. The CDR3 runs 12 residues. The germline gives CDR1 MNHNY, CDR2 SVGAGI (reference sequence). CDR3 in amino acids: CASSYGEGELFF. The CDR3 nucleotides are TGTGCCAGCAGTTATGGAGAAGGGGAGCTGTTTTTT.

The rearrangement uses TRBV11-2 and TRBJ1-1, with unresolved D. The CDR3 loop spans 15 amino acids. Deletions cut 0 bases from V and 5 bases from J, with 13 bases between. The V gene's germline CDR1 is SGHAT and CDR2 FQNNGV. CDR3 sequence (DNA): TGTGCCAGCAGCTTAGATCTGGGCTCGTATACTGAAGCTTTCTTT. Translated, it gives CASSLDLGSYTEAFF.

Only one count was recorded for this clone. In the same sample, other DNA sequences code for this CDR3. The chain couples TRBV11-2 to TRBJ2-3, with D possibly being TRBD2 (5 bases). The CDR3 extends over 15 amino acids. V dropped 1 base and J dropped 2 bases, with 10 bases sitting between them. CDR1 is SGHAT and CDR2 is FQNNGV in the germline V gene. The CDR3 nucleotides are TGTGCCAGCAGCTTAGGGCTTGGACTCACAGATACGCAGTATTTT. Translation gives CASSLGLGLTDTQYF.

The CDR3 DNA is TGTGCCAGCAGCTTAATACAGGGAGGAGGTGATGGCTACACCTTC. This sequence encodes CASSLIQGGGDGYTF. The chain couples TRBV7-6 to TRBJ1-2, with D possibly being TRBD1 (6 bases). Trimming removed 2 bases from V and 6 bases from J, with 16 bases in between. Looked up from germline, CDR1 is SGHVS and CDR2 is FNYEAQ. CDR3 length: 15 residues. The full variable domain, completed using reference TRBV7-6 and TRBJ1-2, is GAGVSQSPRYKVTKRGQDVALRCDPISGHVSLYWYRQALGQGPEFLTYFNYEAQQDKSGLPNDRFSAERPEGSISTLTIQRTEQRDSAMYRCASSLIQGGGDGYTFGSGTRLTVV.

CDR3 in amino acids: CASRLRDSNQPQHF. The CDR3 bases are TGTGCCAGCAGACTCCGGGACAGTAATCAGCCCCAGCATTTT. V usage is TRBV6-5 and J usage is TRBJ1-5; 7 nucleotides match TRBD1. Looked up from germline, CDR1 is MNHEY and CDR2 is SVGAGI. The V gene end was trimmed by 6 bases and the J gene end by 4 bases; junction bases not matched to a gene: 6. The CDR3 loop spans 14 amino acids.

This chain connects TRBV25-1 to TRBJ2-5, with 8 bases matching TRBD1. There are 14 residues in the CDR3. With V trimmed by 4 bases and J by 4 bases, 5 bases remained unmatched. Germline values: CDR1 MGHDK, CDR2 SYGVNS. The CDR3 nucleotides read TGTGCCAGCAGTGGTAACGACAGGGGAGAGACCCAGTACTTC. This translates into CASSGNDRGETQYF.

The V gene is TRBV28, the J gene TRBJ1-5, with 7 bases identical to TRBD1. V shed 1 base, J shed 6 bases, and the junction held 9 bases outside the gene matches. There are 16 residues in the CDR3. From germline, CDR1 is MDHEN and CDR2 SYDVKM. CDR3: CASSLYDRVVGQPQHF. The CDR3 region has the DNA TGTGCCAGCAGTTTATATGACAGGGTTGTGGGTCAGCCCCAGCATTTT. Variable domain in full (rest from reference TRBV28 and TRBJ1-5): DVKVTQSSRYLVKRTGEKVFLECVQDMDHENMFWYRQDPGLGLRLIYFSYDVKMKEKGDIPEGYSVSREKKERFSLILESASTNQTSMYLCASSLYDRVVGQPQHFGDGTRLSIL.

The V call is TRBV25-1, the J call TRBJ2-7, with a tentative D call TRBD1 (5 bases). The germline V gene has CDR1 MGHDK and CDR2 SYGVNS. The CDR3 contains 12 residues. V dropped 0 bases and J dropped 6 bases, with 6 bases sitting between them. CDR3: CASSEYGAEQYF. In DNA, the CDR3 is TGTGCCAGCAGTGAATATGGGGCCGAGCAGTACTTC.